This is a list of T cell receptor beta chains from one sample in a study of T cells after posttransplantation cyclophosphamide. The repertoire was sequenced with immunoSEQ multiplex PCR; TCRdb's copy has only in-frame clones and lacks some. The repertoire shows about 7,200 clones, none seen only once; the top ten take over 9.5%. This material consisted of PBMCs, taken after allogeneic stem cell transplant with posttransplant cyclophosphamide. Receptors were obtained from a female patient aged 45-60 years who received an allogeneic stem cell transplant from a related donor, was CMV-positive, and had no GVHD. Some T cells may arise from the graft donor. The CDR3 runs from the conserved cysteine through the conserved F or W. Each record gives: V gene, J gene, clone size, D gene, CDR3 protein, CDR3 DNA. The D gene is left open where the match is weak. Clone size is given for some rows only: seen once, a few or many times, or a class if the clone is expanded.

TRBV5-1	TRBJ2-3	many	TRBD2	CASSRGLAGVTDTQYF	TGCGCCAGCAGCCGGGGACTAGCGGGAGTTACAGATACGCAGTATTTT
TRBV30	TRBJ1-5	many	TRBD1	CAWGLTGRSWAQHF	TGTGCCTGGGGTCTGACAGGGCGGAGTTGGGCCCAGCATTTT
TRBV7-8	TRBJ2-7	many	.	CASREPRELYEQYF	TGTGCCAGCAGGGAACCCAGGGAACTCTACGAGCAGTACTTC
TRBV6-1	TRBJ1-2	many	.	CASTPRTIEYGYTF	TGTGCCTCCACCCCACGGACTATAGAGTATGGCTACACCTTC
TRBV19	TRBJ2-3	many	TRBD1	CASSTNSGGSIDTQYF	TGTGCCAGTAGTACCAATTCAGGGGGCAGCATAGATACGCAGTATTTT
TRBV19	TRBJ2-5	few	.	CASSMMGQEPQYF	TGTGCCAGTAGTATGATGGGACAAGAGCCCCAGTACTTC
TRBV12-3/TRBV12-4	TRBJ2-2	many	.	CASSLMAGLTNTGELFF	TGTGCCAGCAGTTTAATGGCGGGACTGACGAACACCGGGGAGCTGTTTTTT
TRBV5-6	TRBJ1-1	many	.	CASSLSGMNTEAFF	TGTGCCAGCAGCTTATCGGGGATGAACACTGAAGCTTTCTTT
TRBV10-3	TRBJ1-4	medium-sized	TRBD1	CAISGGTGPNEKLFF	TGTGCCATCAGTGGCGGGACAGGGCCTAATGAAAAACTGTTTTTT
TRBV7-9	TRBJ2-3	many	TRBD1	CASSLLDRGLTDTQYF	TGTGCCAGCAGCTTGCTTGACAGGGGGCTCACAGATACGCAGTATTTT
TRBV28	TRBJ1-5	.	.	CASSPRLAWWYSNQPQHF	TGTGCCAGCAGCCCACGCCTCGCGTGGTGGTATAGCAATCAGCCCCAGCATTTT
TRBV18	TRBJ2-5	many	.	CASSPFRGQETQYF	TGTGCCAGCTCACCATTCAGGGGTCAAGAGACCCAGTACTTC
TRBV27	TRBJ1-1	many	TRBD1	CASSFNRGATEAFF	TGTGCCAGCAGTTTTAACAGGGGGGCCACTGAAGCTTTCTTT
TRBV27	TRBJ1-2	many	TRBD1	CASSLGDSSYGYTF	TGTGCCAGCAGTTTAGGGGACAGCTCCTATGGCTACACCTTC
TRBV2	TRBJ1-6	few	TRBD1	CASSERGLISYNSPLHF	TGTGCCAGCAGTGAAAGGGGGCTAATCTCCTATAATTCACCCCTCCACTTT
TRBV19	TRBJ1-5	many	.	CASSPTVNQPQHF	TGTGCCAGTAGTCCAACAGTCAATCAGCCCCAGCATTTT
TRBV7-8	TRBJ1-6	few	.	CASSPRTDINSPLHF	TGTGCCAGCAGCCCTAGGACAGACATCAATTCACCCCTCCACTTT
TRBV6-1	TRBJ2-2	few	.	CASSRQRGTGELFF	TGTGCCAGCAGCAGACAGAGAGGTACCGGGGAGCTGTTTTTT
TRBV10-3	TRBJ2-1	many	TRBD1	CAIRDRPFSYNEQFF	TGTGCCATCAGGGACAGGCCGTTCTCCTACAATGAGCAGTTCTTC
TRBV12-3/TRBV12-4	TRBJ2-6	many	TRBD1	CASRYRGGANVLTF	TGTGCCAGCAGGTACAGGGGTGGGGCCAACGTCCTGACTTTC
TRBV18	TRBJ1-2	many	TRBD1	CASSPLPGQDPANYGYTF	TGTGCCAGCTCACCATTGCCGGGACAGGACCCCGCTAACTATGGCTACACCTTC
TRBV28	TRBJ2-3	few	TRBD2	CASSFFTSGTGGSTDTQYF	TGTGCCAGCAGTTTCTTCACTAGCGGGACGGGAGGGTCCACAGATACGCAGTATTTT
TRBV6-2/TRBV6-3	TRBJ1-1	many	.	CAIRERTEAFF	TGTGCCATCAGGGAGCGCACTGAAGCTTTCTTT
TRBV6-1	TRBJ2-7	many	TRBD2	CASRTGLAGGSEQYF	TGTGCCAGCAGAACAGGGCTGGCGGGAGGTAGCGAGCAGTACTTC
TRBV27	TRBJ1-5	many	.	CASSARGRGGRQPQHF	TGTGCCAGCAGTGCCCGAGGACGAGGGGGAAGGCAGCCCCAGCATTTT
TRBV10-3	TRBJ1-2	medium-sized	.	CATWTATSNGYTF	TGTGCCACCTGGACAGCGACAAGCAATGGCTACACCTTC
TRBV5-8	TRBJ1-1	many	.	CASSFGHGVDTEAFF	TGTGCCAGCAGCTTTGGGCACGGAGTCGACACTGAAGCTTTCTTT
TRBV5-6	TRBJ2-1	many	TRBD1	CASSTGQGAGQFF	TGTGCCAGCAGCACGGGACAGGGGGCGGGGCAGTTCTTC
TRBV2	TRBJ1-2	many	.	CASTGRAYYGYTF	TGTGCCAGCACGGGCAGGGCCTACTATGGCTACACCTTC
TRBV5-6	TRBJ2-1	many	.	CASSPLVVRNEQFF	TGTGCCAGCAGCCCCCTTGTAGTTCGCAATGAGCAGTTCTTC
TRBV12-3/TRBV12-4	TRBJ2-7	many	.	CASSLRPYEQYF	TGTGCCAGCAGTTTAAGGCCCTACGAGCAGTACTTC
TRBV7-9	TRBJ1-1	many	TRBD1	CASSSGTGGDTEAFF	TGTGCCAGCAGCTCTGGGACAGGGGGCGACACTGAAGCTTTCTTT
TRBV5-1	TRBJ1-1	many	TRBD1	CASSSQDRDTEAFF	TGCGCCAGCAGCTCCCAGGACAGGGACACTGAAGCTTTCTTT
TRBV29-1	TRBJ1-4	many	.	CSVVATGNEKLFF	TGCAGCGTTGTTGCGACAGGAAATGAAAAACTGTTTTTT
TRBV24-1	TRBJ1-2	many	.	CATSDILLEILKLRDGYTF	TGTGCCACCAGTGATATTCTCCTTGAGATCCTGAAGCTCAGGGATGGCTACACCTTC
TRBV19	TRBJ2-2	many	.	CAKSHPSSMATNTGELFF	TGTGCCAAAAGCCACCCTAGTTCCATGGCCACGAACACCGGGGAGCTGTTTTTT
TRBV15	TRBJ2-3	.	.	CATSRAHGGADTQYF	TGTGCCACCAGCAGAGCACATGGGGGGGCGGATACGCAGTATTTT
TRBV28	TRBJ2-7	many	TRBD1	CASRTGYFREQYF	TGTGCCAGCAGGACAGGGTACTTTCGCGAGCAGTACTTC
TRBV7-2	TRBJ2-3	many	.	CASSPGRRDTQYF	TGTGCCAGCAGCCCTGGCAGGAGAGATACGCAGTATTTT
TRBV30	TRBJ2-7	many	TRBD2	CAWGVGGSVYEQYF	TGTGCCTGGGGGGTAGGCGGGAGTGTCTACGAGCAGTACTTC
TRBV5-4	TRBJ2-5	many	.	CASSPSFQERETQYF	TGTGCCAGCAGCCCTTCCTTCCAGGAAAGGGAGACCCAGTACTTC
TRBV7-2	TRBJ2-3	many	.	CASSLSRGRVDNTQYF	TGTGCCAGCAGCCTATCGAGGGGCAGGGTGGATAATACGCAGTATTTT
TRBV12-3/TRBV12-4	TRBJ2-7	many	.	CASTLLSDGSYEQYF	TGTGCCAGCACCCTACTAAGCGACGGCTCCTACGAGCAGTACTTC
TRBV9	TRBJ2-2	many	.	CASSVTAGSTGELFF	TGTGCCAGCAGTGTTACTGCAGGGAGTACCGGGGAGCTGTTTTTT
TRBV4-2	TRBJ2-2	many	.	CASSPFTGELFF	TGTGCCAGCAGCCCTTTCACCGGGGAGCTGTTTTTT
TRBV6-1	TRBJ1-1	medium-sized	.	CASSIGWGTGGAFF	TGTGCCAGCAGTATCGGGTGGGGGACGGGGGGTGCTTTCTTT
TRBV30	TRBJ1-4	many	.	CAWSVQTGSPLNEKLFF	TGTGCCTGGAGTGTACAGACAGGCTCTCCCCTAAATGAAAAACTGTTTTTT
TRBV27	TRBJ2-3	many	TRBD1	CASIEVGQGSDTQYF	TGTGCCAGCATCGAGGTGGGACAGGGGTCAGATACGCAGTATTTT
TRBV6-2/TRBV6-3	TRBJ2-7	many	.	CASESTPRGWSSYEQYF	TGTGCCAGCGAATCTACTCCCCGGGGTTGGAGCTCCTACGAGCAGTACTTC
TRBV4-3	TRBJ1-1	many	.	CASSQNSNTEAFF	TGCGCCAGCAGCCAAAACAGTAACACTGAAGCTTTCTTT
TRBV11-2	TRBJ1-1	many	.	CASSLGVQGGGEAFF	TGTGCCAGCAGCTTAGGGGTGCAGGGCGGCGGTGAAGCTTTCTTT
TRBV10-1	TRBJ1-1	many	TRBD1	CASSEPGQGADMNTEAFF	TGCGCCAGCAGTGAGCCGGGACAGGGGGCAGATATGAACACTGAAGCTTTCTTT
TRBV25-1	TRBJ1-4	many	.	CASSDWTATNEKLFF	TGTGCCAGCAGTGATTGGACAGCAACTAATGAAAAACTGTTTTTT
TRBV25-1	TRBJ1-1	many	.	CASSTGRTEAFF	TGTGCCAGCAGTACAGGGCGGACTGAAGCTTTCTTT